The source of this T cell receptor (beta chain) is a study of T cell responses to AZD1222 COVID-19 vaccine. Findings of the study overall: Recipients of two AZD1222 doses showed rising Spike-specific TCR breadth and depth. Baseline testing showed seropositivity in only a handful of AZD1222 recipients. The donors showed a predominance of white British ancestry and of females, with possible underestimation of clonal diversity. There were repertoire samples only from the period after the peak T cell response.

The CDR3 has 13 residues. Germline values: CDR1 GTSNPN, CDR2 SVGIG (reference sequence). V was clipped by 2 bases and J by 2 bases, with 8 bases between them. Sequencing was performed with immunoSEQ multiplex PCR; in TCRdb, only in-frame clones are kept and a portion is missing. The table records about 130,000 clones, about 90% of them present only once. This clone was observed a single time. Its antigen remains unknown. The sequences come from peripheral blood, collected on day 0 of AZD1222 vaccination. This clonotype was sampled from an adult in good health. The chain carries TRBV30 and TRBJ2-3; D remains ambiguous. DNA for the CDR3: TGTGCCTGGAGTTTAGGCTCCACAGATACGCAGTATTTT. Translated, it gives CAWSLGSTDTQYF.